The present T cell receptor beta chain was sequenced within a study of T cell responses to AZD1222 COVID-19 vaccine. Study in general: Second-dose schedules of about 4 or about 12 weeks were combined. Notes on the study in general: Across spike, vaccine-associated CD4 TCRs were found, dominant at 160-218 and 743-854. The donors showed a predominance of white British ancestry and of females, with possible underestimation of clonal diversity. Elevations in Spike-specific TCR breadth and depth followed administration of two AZD1222 doses.

Measured with immunoSEQ multiplex PCR; TCRdb has only the in-frame clones, and not every one. The sample holds 75,000 to 100,000 clones, 90% seen once. The V and J ends lost 5 bases and 2 bases respectively, with 22 bases between them. Germline V CDR1 and CDR2: LNHDA, SQIVND (reference sequence). The CDR3 sequence is 17 residues long. On this clone: Its specificity is not known.

V usage is TRBV19 and J usage is TRBJ2-7; D perhaps matches TRBD2 (7 bases). Sequencing was performed on peripheral blood, taken on day 0 of AZD1222 vaccination. This TCR was sampled from an adult in good health. As DNA, the CDR3 is TGTGCCAGTAGTGCCCCGGCTGGGGGGGCCTACCCCTACGAGCAGTACTTC. It encodes CASSAPAGGAYPYEQYF.